One T cell receptor (beta chain) is described in this entry. This sample was included in a study of beta chain features in type 1 diabetes. V lost 1 base and J lost 4; bases outside the gene matches: 4. The CDR3 has 16 residues. Germline CDR1 reads SGHVS; CDR2 reads FNYEAQ. Via CD45RO/CCR7/CD25/CD127/CD95/CD27, cells of the CD4+ naive, central memory, regulatory and stem cell-like memory subsets were sorted. Reverse transcribing all isolated RNA meant expressed TCRB transcripts were sequenced. Produced via immunoSEQ multiplex PCR; TCRdb's table is partial and in-frame only. This sample has roughly 450,000 clones; about 15% occur once, and the top ten carry around 0.035%.

The rearrangement links TRBV7-6 to TRBJ2-3, with TRBD2 matching 11 bases. Sequencing was done on a sample of naive CD4+ T cells from blood. The receptor's source is a man aged 25 to 40 in good health. The CDR3 nucleotides are TGTGCCAGCAGCTTAGGTAGCGGGGGGGCCCCAGATACGCAGTATTTT. Residues: CASSLGSGGAPDTQYF.